This T cell receptor beta chain emerged from a study of memory CD4+ T cells and cytomegalovirus serostatus. General study findings and limits: The CMV-associated TCR signature appears largely within the CD4+ memory repertoire. CMV serostatus prediction reached median AUC roughly 0.95, or 0.91 with US-trained model.

Sequencing was performed with immunoSEQ multiplex PCR; in TCRdb, only in-frame clones are kept and a portion is missing. This table has about 73,000 clones, under 80% appearing once. Details on this clone: As yet, its antigen is unknown.

The length of the CDR3 is 16 residues. With V trimmed by 1 base and J by 7 bases, 7 bases remained unmatched. Germline CDR1 and CDR2: SGHNT and YYREEE (reference sequence). Single viable CD3+CD4+CD8-CD45RO+ cells were sorted as the memory CD4+ T cells. The gene calls are TRBV5-4 and TRBJ2-1, with 11 nucleotides matching TRBD2. Material for sequencing was memory CD4+ T cells from blood. The TCR sequence derives from an adult in good health and CMV-seropositive. CDR3 sequence reads: CASSLPLAGGRNEQFF. CDR3 DNA sequence: TGTGCCAGCAGCTTGCCCCTAGCGGGGGGAAGGAATGAGCAGTTCTTC.